This TCR beta chain was documented in a study of human T cells and chemical hapten exposure. Study overall: The variation in per-sample TCR yields arose mainly from small differences in pooled library volumes.

In this sample, this clonotype turned up once. Time point reported: healthy volunteer bleed at 2 weeks. Sequencing started from total RNA isolated from unfractionated whole blood. Attachment of unique molecular identifiers to individual cDNA molecules was performed in the library. Methods used by the authors: Sample TCR counts, which ranged from roughly 20,000 to 690,600, had a median of approximately 95,000. TCRdb re-derived calls from the RACE reads in MiXCR, one entry per CDR3 protein. These V and J calls originate from TCRdb's pipeline instead of the authors' own analysis. This table holds around 130,000 distinct CDR3 sequences, about 9.4% found once. Germline loops: CDR1 SQVTM, CDR2 ANQGSEA. Between the trimmed V and J ends, which lost 1 base and 1 base, there was a span of 1 base. This CDR3 has 11 amino acids.

The J gene is TRBJ2-5, the V gene TRBV29-1; D is unresolved. This sequence originates from a male donor in good health. Some clones in this sample may be carry-over from other donors' samples. Sequencing used whole blood. The CDR3 DNA reads as TGCAGCGTTGAAGGCCAAGAGACCCAGTACTTC. Translating gives CSVEGQETQYF.